This TCR beta chain was observed in a study of beta chain features in type 1 diabetes. Concerning this clone itself: The antigen is not known.

All of the isolated RNA was reverse transcribed, so expressed TCRB transcripts were sequenced. Produced via immunoSEQ multiplex PCR; TCRdb's table is partial and in-frame only. The data hold 250,000 to 300,000 clones, with about 23% observed a single time. Sort purity for all populations was recorded as exceeding 98%. CDR3 length equals 12 residues. Trimming removed 6 bases at V and 3 bases at J, with 9 bases between. Looked up from germline, CDR1 is KGHSH and CDR2 is LQKENI. The study, taken as a whole, reports: A closer apparent resemblance between naive, central memory and Treg TCRB repertoires was seen in patients than in healthy donors. People with Type 1 diabetes carried modestly yet significantly shorter TCRB CDR3s in all four CD4+ subsets. Any HLA type influence on TCRB rearrangement was left unresolved here.

Sequencing used naive CD4+ T cells from blood. This rearrangement joins TRBV18 to TRBJ2-7; D may be TRBD1 (7 bases). The sequence came from a woman in her twenties or thirties with type 1 diabetes. The CDR3 bases are TGTGCCAGCTCGCGGGACAGCTACGAGCAGTACTTC. Amino acids: CASSRDSYEQYF.